This T cell receptor beta chain is from a study of cytotoxic CD8 clonotypes in ibrutinib-treated CLL. Unmatched junction bases numbered 8, after V lost 5 bases and J lost 2 bases. CDR3 length equals 17 residues. CDR1 is MNHEY and CDR2 is SMNVEV in the germline V gene (reference sequence). This table comes from immunoSEQ multiplex PCR, and its TCRdb copy is limited to in-frame clones, with some not included. The sample carries 75,000 to 80,000 clones, around 78% recorded once. This clone was seen once. The material sequenced was PBMCs, taken after 24 months of ibrutinib treatment. This receptor was taken from a human donor with chronic lymphocytic leukemia. The J gene is TRBJ2-2, the V gene TRBV27; 10 bases fit TRBD2. The DNA of the CDR3 is TGTGCCAGCAGTAATAGCGGGAGGTGGACCAACACCGGGGAGCTGTTTTTT. Translated: CASSNSGRWTNTGELFF.